This TCR beta chain stems from a study of molecular identifiers for immune sequencing clone quantification. This clonotype was seen more than once but under ten times. TCRdb recomputed calls from the PCR reads with MiXCR, one row per CDR3 protein. The sample shows 15,000 to 25,000 distinct CDR3 sequences, 20% to 25% of them seen only once. V shed 4 bases and J shed 8 bases, with 9 bases lying between them. The CDR3 runs 12 residues. The germline gives CDR1 MDHEN, CDR2 SYDVKM. Researchers sorted naive CD8 T cells as cells that were CD8+CD4-CCR7+CD45RA+. Sequences were obtained from naive CD8+ T cells from blood, with Jurkat cell RNA spiked in. Subset of the sample: FACS-sorted CD8+CD4-CCR7+CD45RA+ naive T cells. This chain joins TRBV28 and TRBJ2-1; D gene unclear. This clonotype originated in a human donor in good health. Some libraries in this study had Jurkat cell RNA spiked in. The CDR3 region is CASSWIAHEQFF. The CDR3 DNA follows: TGTGCCAGCAGTTGGATAGCACATGAGCAGTTCTTC.